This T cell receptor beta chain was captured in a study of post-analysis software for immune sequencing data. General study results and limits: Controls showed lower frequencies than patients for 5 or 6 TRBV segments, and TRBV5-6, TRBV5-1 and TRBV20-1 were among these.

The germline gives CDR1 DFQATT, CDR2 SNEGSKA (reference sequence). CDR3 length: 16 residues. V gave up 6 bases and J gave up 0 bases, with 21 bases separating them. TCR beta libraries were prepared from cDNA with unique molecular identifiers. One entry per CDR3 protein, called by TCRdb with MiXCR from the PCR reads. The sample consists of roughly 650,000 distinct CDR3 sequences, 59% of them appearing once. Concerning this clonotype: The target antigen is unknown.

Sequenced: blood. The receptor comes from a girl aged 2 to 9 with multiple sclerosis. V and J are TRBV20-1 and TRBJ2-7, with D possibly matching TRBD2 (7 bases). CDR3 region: CSANRGAGLSSYEQYF. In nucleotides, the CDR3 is TGCAGTGCCAACCGGGGGGCTGGACTAAGCTCCTACGAGCAGTACTTC.